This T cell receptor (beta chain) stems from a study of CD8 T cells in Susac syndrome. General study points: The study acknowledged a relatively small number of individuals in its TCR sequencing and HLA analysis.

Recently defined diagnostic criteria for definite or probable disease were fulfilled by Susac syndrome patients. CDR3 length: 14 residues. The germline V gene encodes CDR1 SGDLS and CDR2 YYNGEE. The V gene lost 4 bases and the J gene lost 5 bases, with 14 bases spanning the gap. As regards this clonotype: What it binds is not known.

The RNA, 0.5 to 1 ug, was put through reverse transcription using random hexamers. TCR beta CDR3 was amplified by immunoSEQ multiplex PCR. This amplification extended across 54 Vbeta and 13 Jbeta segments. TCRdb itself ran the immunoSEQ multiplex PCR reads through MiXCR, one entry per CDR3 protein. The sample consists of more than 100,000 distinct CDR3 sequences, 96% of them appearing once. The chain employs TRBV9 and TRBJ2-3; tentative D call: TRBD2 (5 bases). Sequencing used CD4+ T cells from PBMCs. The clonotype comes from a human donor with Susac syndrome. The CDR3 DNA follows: TGTGCCAGCAGCCCCCGGACTGAACAAGATACGCAGTATTTT. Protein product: CASSPRTEQDTQYF.